The clone carrying this T cell receptor (beta chain) showed up many times. Its antigen remains unidentified. The lymph nodes were axillary draining lymph nodes from breast cancer patients. This record belongs to a study of breast tumors, draining lymph nodes, adjacent tissues. MiXCR, applied by TCRdb to the multiplex PCR reads, yields one record per CDR3 protein. The sample consists of 150,000 to 250,000 distinct CDR3 sequences, 31% of them appearing once. Study results and caveats: Compared with lymph nodes, tumors were less diverse; compared with nontumor tissue, more. Most tumor T cells seemingly derive from lymph node, then expand in tumor.

Material for sequencing was axillary lymph node tissue. This clonotype was obtained from a female donor with breast cancer. Some clones in this sample may be carry-over from other donors' samples.

For the CDR3, the DNA is TGTGCCAGCAAAGACTACTCCTACGAGCAGTACTTC. Translation gives CASKDYSYEQYF. This chain links TRBV25-1 with TRBJ2-7; tentative D call: TRBD2 (5 bases). V gave up 7 bases and J gave up 0 bases, with 7 bases separating them. The length of the CDR3 is 12 residues. In germline, CDR1 is MGHDK, CDR2 SYGVNS.